This T cell receptor (beta chain) was documented in a study of T cells in localized non-small cell lung cancer. Here immunoSEQ multiplex PCR was the method, and the copy in TCRdb shows in-frame clones only, minus some. The top ten hold under 30% of the sample, which has about 3,000 clones, about 23% seen once. With respect to this clone: Its antigen is unidentified.

Germline CDR1 and CDR2: KGHSH and LQKENI. This CDR3 has 18 residues. J lost 1 base, V lost 1 base, and 12 bases had no gene match. Notes on the study in general: Density of T cells in blood, when higher, went with longer overall survival. The highest T cell clonality was in uninvolved adjacent lung, above tumor. For the top 100 tumor clones, a median about 50 also appeared in adjacent lung.

The TCR sequence derives from a man between 40 and 70 years old with stage I lung adenocarcinoma. The material was lung tumor tissue, obtained before any cancer treatment. The chain joins TRBV18 to TRBJ1-1; 7 bases are shared with TRBD1. CDR3 DNA sequence: TGTGCCAGCTCACCACGGGGACAGCCGAGGGGTTGGAACACTGAAGCTTTCTTT. It is translated as CASSPRGQPRGWNTEAFF.